This TCR beta chain was captured by sequencing in a study of blood T cell repertoires in COVID-19. From germline, CDR1 is SNHLY and CDR2 FYNNEI. The V gene lost 1 base and the J gene lost 4 bases, with 16 bases spanning the gap. This CDR3 comprises 16 residues. The count of this clone is one. Original data processing: For nucleated cells, counts were estimated from reference gene primer amplification. Libraries were prepared by immunoSEQ multiplex PCR; TCRdb keeps only in-frame clonotypes and omits some of them. Clonal size and the V and J genes are those of that table, whereas D and trimming came from the DNA. The sample has over 200,000 clones; 91% are singletons.

This clonotype originated in a human donor in a cohort exposed to, infected with or recovered from COVID-19 (not recorded which). The donor label of this sample is uncertain. V is TRBV2 and J is TRBJ1-1; possible D gene TRBD1, 5 bases. The sample taken for sequencing was PBMCs or T cells enriched from blood (not recorded which). CDR3 nucleotides: TGTGCCAGCAGTGAAGAGGGGTACGGTAAGGCCACTGAAGCTTTCTTT. Translated: CASSEEGYGKATEAFF.